The text below deals with one T cell receptor beta chain. Clones were sequenced by immunoSEQ multiplex PCR, and TCRdb holds only the in-frame ones, with some missing. The table records under 80,000 clones, roughly 91% of them present only once. The sample comes from a study of technical replicates of blood from several donors. V was cut by 3 bases and J by 0 bases, with 8 bases left in between. The CDR3 loop spans 15 amino acids. Germline V gives CDR1 SGHNT, CDR2 YENEEA. The sequence was obtained from a human donor in good health. Some clones in this sample may be carry-over from other donors' samples. The V and J genes are TRBV11-3 and TRBJ2-2, with no clear D. The sequenced sample was PBMCs. CDR3 in amino acids: CASSFLAPNTGELFF. CDR3 in DNA: TGTGCCAGCAGCTTTCTTGCGCCGAACACCGGGGAGCTGTTTTTT.